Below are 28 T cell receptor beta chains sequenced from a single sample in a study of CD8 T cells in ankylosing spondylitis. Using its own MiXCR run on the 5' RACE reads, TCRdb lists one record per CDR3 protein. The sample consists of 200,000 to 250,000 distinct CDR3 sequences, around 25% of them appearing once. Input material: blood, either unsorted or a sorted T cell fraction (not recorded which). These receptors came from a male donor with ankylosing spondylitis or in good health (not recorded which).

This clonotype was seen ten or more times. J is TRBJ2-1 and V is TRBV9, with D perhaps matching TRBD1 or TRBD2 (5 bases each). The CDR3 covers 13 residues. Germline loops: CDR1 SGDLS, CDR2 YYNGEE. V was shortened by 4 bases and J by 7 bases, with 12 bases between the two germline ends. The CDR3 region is CASSHRGDNEQFF. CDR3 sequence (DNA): TGTGCCAGCAGCCACCGAGGGGATAATGAGCAGTTCTTC. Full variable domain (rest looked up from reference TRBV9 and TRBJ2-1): DSGVTQTPKHLITATGQRVTLRCSPRSGDLSVYWYQQSLDQGLQFLIQYYNGEERAKGNILERFSAQQFPDLHSELNLSSLELGDSALYFCASSHRGDNEQFFGPGTRLTVL.

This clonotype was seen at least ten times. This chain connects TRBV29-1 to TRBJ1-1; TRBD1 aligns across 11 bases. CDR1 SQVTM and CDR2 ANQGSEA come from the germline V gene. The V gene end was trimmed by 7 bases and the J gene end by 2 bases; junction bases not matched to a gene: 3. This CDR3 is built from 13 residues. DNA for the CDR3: TGCAGCGGGGACAGGGGGGAAAACACTGAAGCTTTCTTT. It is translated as CSGDRGENTEAFF.

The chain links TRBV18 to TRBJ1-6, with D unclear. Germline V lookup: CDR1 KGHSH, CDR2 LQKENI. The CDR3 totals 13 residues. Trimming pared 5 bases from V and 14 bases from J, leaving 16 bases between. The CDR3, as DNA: TGTGCCAGCTCAGGCGCAGGCCCGGAGGCCCTCCACTTT. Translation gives CASSGAGPEALHF.

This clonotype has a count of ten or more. The CDR3 sequence is CASSPRTSRLEQFF. CDR3 bases: TGTGCCAGCAGTCCGCGGACTAGCCGGCTGGAGCAGTTCTTC. The chain joins TRBV6-1 to TRBJ2-1; 8 bases are shared with TRBD2. Germline lookup yields CDR1 MNHNS and CDR2 SASEGT. The J segment lost 10 bases and the V segment lost 5 bases, leaving 10 bases of the junction unmatched. This CDR3 has 14 residues.

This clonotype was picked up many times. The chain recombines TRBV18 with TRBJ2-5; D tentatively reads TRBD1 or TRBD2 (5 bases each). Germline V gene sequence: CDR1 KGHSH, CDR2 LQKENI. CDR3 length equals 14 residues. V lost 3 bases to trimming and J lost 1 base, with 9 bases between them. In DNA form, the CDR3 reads TGTGCCAGCTCACCGCCCGGGGCCCAAGAGACCCAGTACTTC. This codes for CASSPPGAQETQYF.

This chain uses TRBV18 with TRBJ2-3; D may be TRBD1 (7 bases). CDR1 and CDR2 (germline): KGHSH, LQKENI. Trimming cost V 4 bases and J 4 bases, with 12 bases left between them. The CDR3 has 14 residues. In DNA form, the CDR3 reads TGTGCCAGCTCACTGCAGGGGGGTGCAGATACGCAGTATTTT. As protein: CASSLQGGADTQYF.

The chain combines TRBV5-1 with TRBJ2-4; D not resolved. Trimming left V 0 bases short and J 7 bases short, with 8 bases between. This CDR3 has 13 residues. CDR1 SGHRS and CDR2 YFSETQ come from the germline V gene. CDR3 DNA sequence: TGCGCCAGCAGCTTGGAACCCGGGAACATTCAGTACTTC. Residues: CASSLEPGNIQYF.

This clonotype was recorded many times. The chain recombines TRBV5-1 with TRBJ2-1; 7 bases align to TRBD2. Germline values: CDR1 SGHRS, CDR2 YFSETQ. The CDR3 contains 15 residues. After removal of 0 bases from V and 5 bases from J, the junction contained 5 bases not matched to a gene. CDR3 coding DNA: TGCGCCAGCAGCTTGGAACTAGCGCGTAACAATGAGCAGTTCTTC. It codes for CASSLELARNNEQFF.

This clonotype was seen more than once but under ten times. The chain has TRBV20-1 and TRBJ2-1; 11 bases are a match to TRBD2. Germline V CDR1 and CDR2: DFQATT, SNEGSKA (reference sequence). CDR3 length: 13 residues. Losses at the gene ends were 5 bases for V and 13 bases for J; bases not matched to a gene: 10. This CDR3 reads CSASTSGRKDQFF. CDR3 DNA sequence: TGCAGTGCTTCCACTAGCGGGAGAAAGGATCAGTTCTTC.

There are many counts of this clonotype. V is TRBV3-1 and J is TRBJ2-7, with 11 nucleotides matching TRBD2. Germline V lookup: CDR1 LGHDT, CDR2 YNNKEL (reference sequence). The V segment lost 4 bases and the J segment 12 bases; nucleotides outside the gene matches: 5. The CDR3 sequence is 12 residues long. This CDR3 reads CASSLAGGPMYF. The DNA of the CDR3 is TGTGCCAGCAGCCTAGCGGGAGGGCCCATGTACTTC.

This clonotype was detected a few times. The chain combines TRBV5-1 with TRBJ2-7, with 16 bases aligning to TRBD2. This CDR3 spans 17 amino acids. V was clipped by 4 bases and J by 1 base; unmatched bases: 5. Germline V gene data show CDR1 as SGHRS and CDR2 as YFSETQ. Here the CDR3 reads CASSLGTSGRASYEQYF. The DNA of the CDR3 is TGCGCCAGCAGCCTTGGGACTAGCGGGAGGGCATCCTACGAGCAGTACTTC.

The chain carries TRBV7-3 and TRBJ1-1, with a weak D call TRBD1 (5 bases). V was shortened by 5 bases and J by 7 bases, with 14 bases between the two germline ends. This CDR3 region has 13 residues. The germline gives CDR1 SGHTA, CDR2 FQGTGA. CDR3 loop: CASSPGRDHEAFF. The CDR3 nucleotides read TGTGCCAGCAGCCCCGGACGGGACCATGAAGCTTTCTTT.

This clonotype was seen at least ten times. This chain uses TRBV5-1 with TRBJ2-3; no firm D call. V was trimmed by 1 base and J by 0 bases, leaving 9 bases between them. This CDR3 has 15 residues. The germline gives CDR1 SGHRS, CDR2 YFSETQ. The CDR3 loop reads CASSLRPASTDTQYF. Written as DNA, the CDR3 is TGCGCCAGCAGCTTGCGCCCTGCTAGCACAGATACGCAGTATTTT.

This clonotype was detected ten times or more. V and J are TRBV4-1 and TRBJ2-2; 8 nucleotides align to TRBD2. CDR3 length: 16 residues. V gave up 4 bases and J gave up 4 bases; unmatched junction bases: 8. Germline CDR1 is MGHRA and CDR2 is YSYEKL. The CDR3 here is CASSLIGLALTGELFF. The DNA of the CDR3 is TGCGCCAGCAGCCTTATAGGACTAGCACTCACCGGGGAGCTGTTTTTT.

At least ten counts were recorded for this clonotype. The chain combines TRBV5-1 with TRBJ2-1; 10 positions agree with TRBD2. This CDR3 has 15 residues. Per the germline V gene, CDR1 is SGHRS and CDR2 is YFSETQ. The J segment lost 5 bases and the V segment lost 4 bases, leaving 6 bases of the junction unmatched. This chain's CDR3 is CASSLGTSANNEQFF. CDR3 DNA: TGCGCCAGCAGCCTAGGGACTAGCGCAAACAATGAGCAGTTCTTC.

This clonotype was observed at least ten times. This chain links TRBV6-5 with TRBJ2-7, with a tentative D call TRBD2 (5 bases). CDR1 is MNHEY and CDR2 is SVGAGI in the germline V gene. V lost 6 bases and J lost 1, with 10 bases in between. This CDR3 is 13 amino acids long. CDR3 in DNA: TGTGCCAGCAGATCTCGGGGTTCCTACGAGCAGTACTTC. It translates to CASRSRGSYEQYF.

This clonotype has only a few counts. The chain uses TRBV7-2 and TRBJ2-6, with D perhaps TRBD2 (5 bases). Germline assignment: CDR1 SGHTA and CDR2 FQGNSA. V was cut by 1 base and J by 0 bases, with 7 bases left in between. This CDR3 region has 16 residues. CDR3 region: CASSLGLLSGANVLTF. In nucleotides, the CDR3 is TGTGCCAGCAGCTTAGGACTACTCTCTGGGGCCAACGTCCTGACTTTC.

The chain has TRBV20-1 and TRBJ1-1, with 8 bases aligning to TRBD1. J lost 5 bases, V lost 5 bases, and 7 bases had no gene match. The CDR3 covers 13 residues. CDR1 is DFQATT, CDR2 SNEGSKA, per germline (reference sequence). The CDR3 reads CSADRGLGTEAFF. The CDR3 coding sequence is TGCAGTGCTGACAGGGGATTGGGAACTGAAGCTTTCTTT.

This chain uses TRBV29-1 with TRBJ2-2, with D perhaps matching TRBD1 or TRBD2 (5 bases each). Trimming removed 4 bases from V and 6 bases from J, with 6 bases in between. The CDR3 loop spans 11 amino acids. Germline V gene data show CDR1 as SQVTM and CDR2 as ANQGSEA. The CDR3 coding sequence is TGCAGCGTTGTGGGGGCCGGGGAGCTGTTTTTT. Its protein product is CSVVGAGELFF.

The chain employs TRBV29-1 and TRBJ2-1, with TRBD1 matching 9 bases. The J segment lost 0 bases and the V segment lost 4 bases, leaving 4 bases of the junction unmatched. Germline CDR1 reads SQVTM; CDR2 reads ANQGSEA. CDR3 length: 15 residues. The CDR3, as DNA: TGCAGCGTTGCCCAGGGACAGGGCTCCTACAATGAGCAGTTCTTC. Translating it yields CSVAQGQGSYNEQFF.

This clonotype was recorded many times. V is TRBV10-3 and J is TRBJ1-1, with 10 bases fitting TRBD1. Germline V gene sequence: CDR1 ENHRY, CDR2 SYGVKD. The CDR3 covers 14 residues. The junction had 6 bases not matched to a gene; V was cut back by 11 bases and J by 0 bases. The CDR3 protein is CAAGTGVMNTEAFF. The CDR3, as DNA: TGTGCCGCCGGGACAGGGGTGATGAACACTGAAGCTTTCTTT.

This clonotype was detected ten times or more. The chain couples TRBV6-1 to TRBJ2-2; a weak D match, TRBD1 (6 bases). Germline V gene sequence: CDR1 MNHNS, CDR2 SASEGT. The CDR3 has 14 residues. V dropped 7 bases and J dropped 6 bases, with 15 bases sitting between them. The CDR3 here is CASNPRGVAGELFF. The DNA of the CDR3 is TGTGCCAGCAACCCCAGGGGTGTAGCCGGGGAGCTGTTTTTT.

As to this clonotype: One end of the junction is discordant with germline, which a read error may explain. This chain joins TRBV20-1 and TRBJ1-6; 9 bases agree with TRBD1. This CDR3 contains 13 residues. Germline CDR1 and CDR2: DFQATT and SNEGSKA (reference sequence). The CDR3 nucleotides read TGCAGTGCCAGAGGACAGGGGATTTCACCCCTCCACTTT. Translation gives CSARGQGISPLHF.

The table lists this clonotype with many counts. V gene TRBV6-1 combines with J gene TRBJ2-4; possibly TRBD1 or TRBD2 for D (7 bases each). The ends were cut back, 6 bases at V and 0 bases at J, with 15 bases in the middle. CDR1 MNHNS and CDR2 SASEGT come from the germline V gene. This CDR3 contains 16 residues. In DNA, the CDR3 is TGTGCCAGCAGAGACGGGGGGACAGTAGCCAAAAACATTCAGTACTTC. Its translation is CASRDGGTVAKNIQYF.

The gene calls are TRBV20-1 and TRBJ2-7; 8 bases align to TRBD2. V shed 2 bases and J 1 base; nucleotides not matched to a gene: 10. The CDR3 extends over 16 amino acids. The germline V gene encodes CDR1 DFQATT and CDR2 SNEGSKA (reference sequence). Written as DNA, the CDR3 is TGCAGTGCTAGACCCCCCGCTAGCGGGTATTCCTACGAGCAGTACTTC. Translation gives CSARPPASGYSYEQYF.

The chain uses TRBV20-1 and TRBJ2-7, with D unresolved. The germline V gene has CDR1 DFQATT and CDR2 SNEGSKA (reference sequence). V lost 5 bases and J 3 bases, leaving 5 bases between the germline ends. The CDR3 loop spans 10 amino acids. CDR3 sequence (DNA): TGCAGTGCTGCTCACTACGAGCAGTACTTC. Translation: CSAAHYEQYF.

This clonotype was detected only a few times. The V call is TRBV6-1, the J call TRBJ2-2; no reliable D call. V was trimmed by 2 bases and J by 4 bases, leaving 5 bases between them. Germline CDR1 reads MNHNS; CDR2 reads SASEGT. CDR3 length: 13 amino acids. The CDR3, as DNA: TGTGCCAGCAGTGAATTGTCCACCGGGGAGCTGTTTTTT. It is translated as CASSELSTGELFF.

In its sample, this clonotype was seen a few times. The CDR3: CASSYTGAPYEQYF. CDR3 DNA sequence: TGCGCCAGCAGCTATACAGGGGCCCCCTACGAGCAGTACTTC. The V call is TRBV5-1, the J call TRBJ2-7; 7 nucleotides align to TRBD1. The CDR3 is 14 residues long. Germline lookup yields CDR1 SGHRS and CDR2 YFSETQ. J gave up 2 bases and V 3 bases, and 5 bases lay outside the gene matches.